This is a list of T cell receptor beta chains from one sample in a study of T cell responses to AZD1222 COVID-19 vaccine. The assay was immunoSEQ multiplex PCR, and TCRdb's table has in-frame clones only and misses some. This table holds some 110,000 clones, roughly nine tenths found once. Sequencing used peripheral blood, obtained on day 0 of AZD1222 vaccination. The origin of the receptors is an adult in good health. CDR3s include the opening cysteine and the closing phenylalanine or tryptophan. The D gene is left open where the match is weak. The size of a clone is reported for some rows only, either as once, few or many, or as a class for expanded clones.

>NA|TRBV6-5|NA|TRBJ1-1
CASSYSTNTEAFF
TGTGCCAGCAGTTACTCAACTAACACTGAAGCTTTCTTT
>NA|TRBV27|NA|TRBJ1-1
CASRQTVDGLAFF
TGTGCCAGCAGGCAAACGGTGGATGGGCTTGCTTTCTTT
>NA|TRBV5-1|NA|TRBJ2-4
CASSLDRNIQYF
TGCGCCAGCAGCTTGGACCGTAACATTCAGTACTTC
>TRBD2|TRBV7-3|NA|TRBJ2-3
CASSFARGGTDTQYF
TGTGCCAGCAGCTTCGCGCGGGGGGGCACAGATACGCAGTATTTT
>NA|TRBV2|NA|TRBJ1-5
CASSLGAGNQPQHF
TGTGCCAGCAGTTTAGGGGCCGGCAATCAGCCCCAGCATTTT
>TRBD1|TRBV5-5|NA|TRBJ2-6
CASSTGTASGANVLTF
TGTGCCAGCAGCACGGGGACAGCCTCTGGGGCCAACGTCCTGACTTTC
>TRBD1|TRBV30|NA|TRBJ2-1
CAGETGVSGNEQFF
TGTGCCGGGGAAACAGGGGTTTCGGGCAATGAGCAGTTCTTC
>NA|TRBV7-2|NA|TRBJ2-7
CASSSYKQNEQYF
TGTGCCAGCAGCTCCTACAAACAAAACGAGCAGTACTTC
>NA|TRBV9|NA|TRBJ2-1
CASSADEADNEQFF
TGTGCCAGCAGCGCAGACGAAGCGGACAATGAGCAGTTCTTC
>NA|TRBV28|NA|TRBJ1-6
CASSFRGGRGSPLHF
TGTGCCAGCAGTTTTAGGGGGGGGCGAGGATCACCCCTCCACTTT
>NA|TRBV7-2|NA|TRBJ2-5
CASSQNSVETQYF
TGTGCCAGCAGCCAAAATAGCGTAGAGACCCAGTACTTC
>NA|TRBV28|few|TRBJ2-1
CASSGTGLGYNEQFF
TGTGCCAGCAGTGGAACAGGGTTGGGGTACAATGAGCAGTTCTTC
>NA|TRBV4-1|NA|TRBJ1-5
CASSALFFQPQHF
TGCGCCAGCAGCGCCTTGTTTTTTCAGCCCCAGCATTTT
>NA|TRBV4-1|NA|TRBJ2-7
CASSQDRSGRNEQYF
TGCGCCAGCAGCCAAGATCGGTCAGGGAGGAACGAGCAGTACTTC
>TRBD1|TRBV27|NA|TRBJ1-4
CASRTGTGVEKLFF
TGTGCCAGCAGGACCGGGACAGGGGTCGAAAAACTGTTTTTT
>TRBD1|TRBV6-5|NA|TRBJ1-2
CASSRDRTNYGYTF
TGTGCCAGCAGTAGGGACAGAACTAACTATGGCTACACCTTC
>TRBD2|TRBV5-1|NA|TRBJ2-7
CASSLWTSGSYEQYF
TGCGCCAGCAGCCTATGGACTAGCGGGTCCTACGAGCAGTACTTC
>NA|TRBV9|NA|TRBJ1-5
CASSATYNSNQPQHF
TGTGCCAGCAGCGCGACTTACAATAGCAATCAGCCCCAGCATTTT
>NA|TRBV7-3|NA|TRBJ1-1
CASSLVRRGYTEAFF
TGTGCCAGCAGCTTAGTTCGCAGGGGATACACTGAAGCTTTCTTT
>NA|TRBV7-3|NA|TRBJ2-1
CASSLLGGRRAYNEQFF
TGTGCCAGCAGCTTATTGGGAGGCCGCCGGGCCTACAATGAGCAGTTCTTC
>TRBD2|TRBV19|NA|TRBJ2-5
CASSITGRGQETQYF
TGTGCCAGTAGTATCACGGGGCGGGGGCAAGAGACCCAGTACTTC
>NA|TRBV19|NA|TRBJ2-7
CASSTSQSYEQYF
TGTGCCAGTAGTACCTCCCAGTCCTACGAGCAGTACTTC
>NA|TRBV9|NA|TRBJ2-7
CASSVEGTYEQYF
TGTGCCAGCAGCGTCGAGGGGACGTACGAGCAGTACTTC
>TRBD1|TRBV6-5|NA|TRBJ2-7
CASSYGTGYEQYF
TGTGCCAGCAGTTACGGGACAGGGTACGAGCAGTACTTC
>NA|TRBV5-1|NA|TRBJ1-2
CASSWGEGRISYGYTF
TGCGCCAGCAGCTGGGGGGAGGGAAGGATCAGCTATGGCTACACCTTC
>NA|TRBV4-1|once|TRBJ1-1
CASSQDVGANTEAFF
TGCGCCAGCAGCCAAGATGTAGGGGCGAACACTGAAGCTTTCTTT
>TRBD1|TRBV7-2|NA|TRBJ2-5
CASSRTGDETQYF
TGTGCCAGCAGCAGGACAGGGGATGAGACCCAGTACTTC
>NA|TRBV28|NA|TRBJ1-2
CASSSRDRSWHGYTF
TGTGCCAGCAGTTCCCGAGACAGGAGTTGGCATGGCTACACCTTC
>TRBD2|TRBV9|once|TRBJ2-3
CASSALAGNRDTQYF
TGTGCCAGCAGTGCCCTAGCGGGAAACAGAGATACGCAGTATTTT
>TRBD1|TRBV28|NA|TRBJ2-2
CASSTGQGTGELFF
TGTGCCAGCAGCACGGGACAGGGTACCGGGGAGCTGTTTTTT
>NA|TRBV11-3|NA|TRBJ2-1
CASSLDQGGSRSYNEQFF
TGTGCCAGCAGCTTAGATCAGGGGGGGTCCCGCTCCTACAATGAGCAGTTCTTC
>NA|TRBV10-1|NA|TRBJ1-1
CASYPRDHNTEAFF
TGCGCCAGCTACCCCAGGGACCACAACACTGAAGCTTTCTTT
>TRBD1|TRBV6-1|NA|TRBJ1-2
CASSEVLGQGRGYTF
TGTGCCAGCAGTGAAGTCCTGGGACAGGGGCGCGGCTACACCTTC
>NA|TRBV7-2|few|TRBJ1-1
CASNPGLTNTEAFF
TGTGCCAGCAACCCCGGCCTCACGAACACTGAAGCTTTCTTT
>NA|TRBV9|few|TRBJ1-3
CASSVQGNTIYF
TGTGCCAGCAGCGTACAGGGAAACACCATATATTTT
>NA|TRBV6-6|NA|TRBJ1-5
CASSPTRGGTPNQPQHF
TGTGCCAGCAGTCCAACCAGGGGAGGGACTCCGAATCAGCCCCAGCATTTT
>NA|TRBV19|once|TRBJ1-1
CASSTTGRGNTEAFF
TGTGCCAGTAGTACCACAGGCCGAGGGAACACTGAAGCTTTCTTT
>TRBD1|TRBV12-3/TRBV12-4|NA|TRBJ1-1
CASSSWDREAFF
TGTGCCAGCAGTTCCTGGGACAGAGAAGCTTTCTTT
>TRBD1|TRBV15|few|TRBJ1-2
CATSPGGPYYGYTF
TGTGCCACCAGCCCAGGGGGCCCTTACTATGGCTACACCTTC
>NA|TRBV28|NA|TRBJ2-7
CASSLLERRWEQYF
TGTGCCAGCAGTCTCCTGGAACGAAGGTGGGAGCAGTACTTC
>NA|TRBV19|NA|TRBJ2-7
CASNSPPWGSYEQYF
TGTGCCAGTAATTCCCCACCGTGGGGCAGCTACGAGCAGTACTTC
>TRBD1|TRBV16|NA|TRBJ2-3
CASAPPGQGPDTQYF
TGTGCCAGCGCACCTCCAGGACAGGGGCCAGATACGCAGTATTTT
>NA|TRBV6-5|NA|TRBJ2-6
CASSPVEAGANVLTF
TGTGCCAGCAGTCCCGTCGAGGCTGGGGCCAACGTCCTGACTTTC
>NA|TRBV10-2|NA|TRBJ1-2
CASSEVWGDYGYTF
TGCGCCAGCAGTGAGGTTTGGGGGGACTATGGCTACACCTTC
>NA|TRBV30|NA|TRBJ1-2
CAWSVSGQALLRGYTF
TGTGCCTGGAGTGTATCGGGCCAGGCCCTCTTAAGGGGCTACACCTTC
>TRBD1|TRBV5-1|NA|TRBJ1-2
CASSLAETGGYGYTF
TGCGCCAGCAGCTTGGCCGAGACAGGGGGCTATGGCTACACCTTC
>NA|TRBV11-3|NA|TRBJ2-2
CASSLATAVTGELFF
TGTGCCAGCAGCTTAGCGACGGCCGTCACCGGGGAGCTGTTTTTT
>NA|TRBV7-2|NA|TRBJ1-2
CASSFDRQYGYTF
TGTGCCAGCAGTTTCGACAGACAGTATGGCTACACCTTC
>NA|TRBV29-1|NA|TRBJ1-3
CSVLYSGNTIYF
TGCAGCGTTCTGTATTCTGGAAACACCATATATTTT
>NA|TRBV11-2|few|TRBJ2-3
CASSFGGYTDTQYF
TGTGCCAGCAGCTTTGGAGGGTACACAGATACGCAGTATTTT
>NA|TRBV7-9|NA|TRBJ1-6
CASISTGNSPLHF
TGTGCCAGCATCAGTACGGGGAATTCACCCCTCCACTTT